This TCR beta chain was identified in a study of control samples from healthy donors and cancer patients. V trimming: 4 bases; J trimming: 7 bases; junction bases outside the gene matches: 2. CDR1 SGHDN and CDR2 FVKESK come from the germline V gene. CDR3 length equals 13 residues. Produced via immunoSEQ multiplex PCR; TCRdb's table is partial and in-frame only. This repertoire shows some 96,000 clones, more than 75% found once; its top ten account for 18%. The chain uses TRBV14 and TRBJ1-4; 8 bases match TRBD1. The sequencing input was blood. The receptor was isolated from a woman between 50 and 59 years old in good health. Here the CDR3 reads CASSRQGAEKLFF. The CDR3 bases are TGTGCCAGCAGCCGGCAGGGGGCTGAAAAACTGTTTTTT.